This TCR beta chain was found in a study of blood T cell repertoires in COVID-19. With 4 bases removed from V and 7 bases from J, the gap between germline ends came to 15 bases. There are 15 residues in the CDR3. Germline assignment: CDR1 SGHKS and CDR2 YYEKEE (reference sequence). Per the original data handling: How many nucleated cells were present was estimated from reference gene primer amplification. Here immunoSEQ multiplex PCR was the method, and the copy in TCRdb shows in-frame clones only, minus some. V, J and clone size are taken as reported in that table, and D and trimming were inferred from the DNA itself. The sample lists some 240,000 clones; around 80% were seen once. The table lists this clone with a count of one.

The sequence derives from a woman in her 40s who had recovered from COVID-19. This sequence joins TRBV5-5 and TRBJ1-6, with D possibly TRBD1 on 6 matching bases. Input material: peripheral blood. The DNA of the CDR3 is TGTGCCAGCAGCCCTCTAGGGGGGGCAAATTCACCCCTCCACTTT. It translates to CASSPLGGANSPLHF.